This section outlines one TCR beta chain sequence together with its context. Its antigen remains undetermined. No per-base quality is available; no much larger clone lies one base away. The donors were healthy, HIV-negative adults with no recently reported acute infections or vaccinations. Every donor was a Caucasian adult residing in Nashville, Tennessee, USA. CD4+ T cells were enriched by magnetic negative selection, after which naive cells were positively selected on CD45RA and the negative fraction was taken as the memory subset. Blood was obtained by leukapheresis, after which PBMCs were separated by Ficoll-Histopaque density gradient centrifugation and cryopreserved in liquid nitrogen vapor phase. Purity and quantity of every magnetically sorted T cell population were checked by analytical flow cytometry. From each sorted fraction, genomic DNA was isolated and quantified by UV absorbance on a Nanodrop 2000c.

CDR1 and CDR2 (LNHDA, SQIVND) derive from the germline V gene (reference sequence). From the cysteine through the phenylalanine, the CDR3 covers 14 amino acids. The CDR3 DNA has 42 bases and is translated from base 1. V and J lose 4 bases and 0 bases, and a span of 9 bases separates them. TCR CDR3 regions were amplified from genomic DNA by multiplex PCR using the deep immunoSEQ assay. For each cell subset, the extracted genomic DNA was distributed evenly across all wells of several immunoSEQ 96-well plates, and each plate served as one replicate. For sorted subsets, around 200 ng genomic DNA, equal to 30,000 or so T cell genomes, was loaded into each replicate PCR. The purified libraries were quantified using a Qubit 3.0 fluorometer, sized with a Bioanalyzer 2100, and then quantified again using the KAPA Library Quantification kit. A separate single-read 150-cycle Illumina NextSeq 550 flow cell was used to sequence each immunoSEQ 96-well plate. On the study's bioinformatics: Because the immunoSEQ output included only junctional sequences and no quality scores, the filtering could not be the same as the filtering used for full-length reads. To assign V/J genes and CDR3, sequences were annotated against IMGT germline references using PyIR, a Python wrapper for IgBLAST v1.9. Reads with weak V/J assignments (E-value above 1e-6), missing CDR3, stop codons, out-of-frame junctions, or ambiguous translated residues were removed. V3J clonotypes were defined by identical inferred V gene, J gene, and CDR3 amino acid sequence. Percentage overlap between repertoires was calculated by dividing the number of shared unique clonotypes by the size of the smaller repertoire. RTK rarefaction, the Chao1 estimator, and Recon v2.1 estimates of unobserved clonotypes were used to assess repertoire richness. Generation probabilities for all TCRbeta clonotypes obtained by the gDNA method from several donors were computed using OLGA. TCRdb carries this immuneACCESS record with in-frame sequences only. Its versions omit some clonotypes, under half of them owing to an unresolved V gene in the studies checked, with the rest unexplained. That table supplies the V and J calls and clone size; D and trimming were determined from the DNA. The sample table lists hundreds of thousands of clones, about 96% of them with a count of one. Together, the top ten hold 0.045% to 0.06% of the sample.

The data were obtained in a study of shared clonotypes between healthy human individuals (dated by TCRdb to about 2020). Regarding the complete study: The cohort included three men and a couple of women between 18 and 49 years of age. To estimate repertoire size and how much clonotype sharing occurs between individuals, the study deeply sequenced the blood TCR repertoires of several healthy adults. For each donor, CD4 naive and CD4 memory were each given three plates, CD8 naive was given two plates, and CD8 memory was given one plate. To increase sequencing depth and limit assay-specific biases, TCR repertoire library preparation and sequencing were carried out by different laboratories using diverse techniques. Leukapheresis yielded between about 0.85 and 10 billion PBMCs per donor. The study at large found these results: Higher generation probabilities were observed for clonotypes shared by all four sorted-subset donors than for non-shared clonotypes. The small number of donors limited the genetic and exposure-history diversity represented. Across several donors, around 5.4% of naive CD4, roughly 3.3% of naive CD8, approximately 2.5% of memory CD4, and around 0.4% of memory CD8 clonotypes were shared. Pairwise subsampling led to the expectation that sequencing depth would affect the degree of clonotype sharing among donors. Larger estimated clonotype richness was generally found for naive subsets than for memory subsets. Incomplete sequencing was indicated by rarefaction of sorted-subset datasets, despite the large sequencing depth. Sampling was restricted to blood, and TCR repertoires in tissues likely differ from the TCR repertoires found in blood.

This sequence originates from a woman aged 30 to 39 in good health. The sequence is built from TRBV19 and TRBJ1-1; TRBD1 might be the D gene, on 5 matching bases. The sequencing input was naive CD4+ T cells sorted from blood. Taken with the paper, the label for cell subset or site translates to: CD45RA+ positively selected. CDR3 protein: CASSSPGVNTEAFF. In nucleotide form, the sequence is TGTGCCAGTAGTAGTCCGGGGGTGAACACTGAAGCTTTCTTT.